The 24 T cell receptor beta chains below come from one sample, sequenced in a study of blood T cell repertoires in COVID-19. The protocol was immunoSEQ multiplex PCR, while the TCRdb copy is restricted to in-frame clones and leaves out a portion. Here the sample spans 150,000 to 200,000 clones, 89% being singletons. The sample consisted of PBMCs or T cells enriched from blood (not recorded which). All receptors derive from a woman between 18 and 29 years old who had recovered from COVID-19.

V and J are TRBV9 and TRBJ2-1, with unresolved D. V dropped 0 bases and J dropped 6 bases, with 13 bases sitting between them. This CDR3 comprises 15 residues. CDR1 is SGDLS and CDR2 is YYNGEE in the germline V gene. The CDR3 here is CASSVDWRRGNEQFF. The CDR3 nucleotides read TGTGCCAGCAGCGTAGACTGGAGACGAGGCAATGAGCAGTTCTTC.

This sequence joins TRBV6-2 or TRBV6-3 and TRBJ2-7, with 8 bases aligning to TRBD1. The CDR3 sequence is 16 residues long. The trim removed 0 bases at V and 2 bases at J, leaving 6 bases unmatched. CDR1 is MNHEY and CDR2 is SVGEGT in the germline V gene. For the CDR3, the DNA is TGTGCCAGCAGTTACTCGAGGGACAGGTTCACCTACGAGCAGTACTTC. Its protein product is CASSYSRDRFTYEQYF.

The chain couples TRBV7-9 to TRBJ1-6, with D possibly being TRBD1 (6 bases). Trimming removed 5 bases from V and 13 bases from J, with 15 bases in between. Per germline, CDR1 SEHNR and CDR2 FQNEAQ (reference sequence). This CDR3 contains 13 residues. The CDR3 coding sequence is TGTGCCAGCAGCCCTAAGACAGGTCTGCCCCTCCACTTT. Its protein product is CASSPKTGLPLHF.

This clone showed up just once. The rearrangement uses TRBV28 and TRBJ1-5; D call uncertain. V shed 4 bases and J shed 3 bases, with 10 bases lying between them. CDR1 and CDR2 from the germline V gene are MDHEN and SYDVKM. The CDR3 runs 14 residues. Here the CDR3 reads CASSYAEFNQPQHF. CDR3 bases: TGTGCCAGCAGTTACGCGGAGTTCAATCAGCCCCAGCATTTT.

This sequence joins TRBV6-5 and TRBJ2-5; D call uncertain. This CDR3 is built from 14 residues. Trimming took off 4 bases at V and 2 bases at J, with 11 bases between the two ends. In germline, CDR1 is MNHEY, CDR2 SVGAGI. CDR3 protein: CASSSAGGQETQYF. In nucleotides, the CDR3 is TGTGCCAGCAGTTCTGCAGGTGGTCAAGAGACCCAGTACTTC.

The CDR3 nucleotides read TGTGCCACCAGCAGAGATGCGGTAGCGGGAGGCTTAAGCTCCTACAATGAGCAGTTCTTC. Translating it yields CATSRDAVAGGLSSYNEQFF. The chain carries TRBV15 and TRBJ2-1, with 10 bases matching TRBD2. CDR1 and CDR2 from the germline V gene are LNHNV and YYDKDF (reference sequence). The CDR3 covers 20 residues. V lost 0 bases and J lost 0; bases outside the gene matches: 11.

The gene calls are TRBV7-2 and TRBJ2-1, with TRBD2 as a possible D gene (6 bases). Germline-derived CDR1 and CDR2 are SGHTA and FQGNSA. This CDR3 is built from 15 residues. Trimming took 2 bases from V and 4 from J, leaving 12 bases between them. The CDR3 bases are TGTGCCAGCAGCTTAAGTTGGCTAGCGTACAATGAGCAGTTCTTC. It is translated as CASSLSWLAYNEQFF. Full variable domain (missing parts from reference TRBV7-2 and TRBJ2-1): GAGVSQSPSNKVTEKGKDVELRCDPISGHTALYWYRQSLGQGLEFLIYFQGNSAPDKSGLPSDRFSAERTGGSVSTLTIQRTQQEDSAVYLCASSLSWLAYNEQFFGPGTRLTVL.

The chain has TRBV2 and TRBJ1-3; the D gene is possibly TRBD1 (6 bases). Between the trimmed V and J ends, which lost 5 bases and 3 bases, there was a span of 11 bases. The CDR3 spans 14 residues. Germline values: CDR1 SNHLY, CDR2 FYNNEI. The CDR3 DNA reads TGTGCCAGCAGTCACACAGGGAATGGAAACACCATATATTTT. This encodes CASSHTGNGNTIYF.

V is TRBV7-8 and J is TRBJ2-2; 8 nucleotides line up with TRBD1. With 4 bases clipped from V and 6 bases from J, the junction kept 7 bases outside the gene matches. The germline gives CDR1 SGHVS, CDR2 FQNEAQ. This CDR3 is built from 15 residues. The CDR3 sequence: CASSWTGQGAGELFF. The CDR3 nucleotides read TGTGCCAGCAGCTGGACAGGGCAGGGGGCCGGGGAGCTGTTTTTT. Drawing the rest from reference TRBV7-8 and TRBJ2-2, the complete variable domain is GAGVSQSPRYKVAKRGQDVALRCDPISGHVSLFWYQQALGQGPEFLTYFQNEAQLDKSGLPSDRFFAERPEGSVSTLKIQRTQQEDSAVYLCASSWTGQGAGELFFGEGSRLTVL.

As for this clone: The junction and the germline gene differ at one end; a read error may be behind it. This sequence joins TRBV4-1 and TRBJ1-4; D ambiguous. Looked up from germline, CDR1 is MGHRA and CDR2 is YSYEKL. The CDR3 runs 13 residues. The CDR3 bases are TGCGCCAGCAGACAAGATGGCGGAGAAAAACTGTTTTTT. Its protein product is CASRQDGGEKLFF.

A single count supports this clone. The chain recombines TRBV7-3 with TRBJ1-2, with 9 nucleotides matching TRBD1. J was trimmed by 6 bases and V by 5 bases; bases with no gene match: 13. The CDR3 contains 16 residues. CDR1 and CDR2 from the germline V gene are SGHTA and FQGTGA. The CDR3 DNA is TGTGCCAGCAGCCCAAATCCCGGACAGGGGAGGGATGGCTACACCTTC. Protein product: CASSPNPGQGRDGYTF.

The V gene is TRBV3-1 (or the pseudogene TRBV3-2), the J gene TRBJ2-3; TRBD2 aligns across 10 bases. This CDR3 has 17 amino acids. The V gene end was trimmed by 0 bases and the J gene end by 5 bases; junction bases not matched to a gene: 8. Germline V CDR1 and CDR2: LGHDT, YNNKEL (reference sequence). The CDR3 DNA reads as TGTGCCAGCAGCCAAGATCCCACTAGCGGGATCGGAGATACGCAGTATTTT. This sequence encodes CASSQDPTSGIGDTQYF.

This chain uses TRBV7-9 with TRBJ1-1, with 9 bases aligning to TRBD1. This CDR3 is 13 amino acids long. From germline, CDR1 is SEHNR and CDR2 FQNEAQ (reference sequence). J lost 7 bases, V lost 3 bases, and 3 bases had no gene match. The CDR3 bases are TGTGCCAGCAGCTTGGGACAGGGCGGTGAAGCTTTCTTT. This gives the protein CASSLGQGGEAFF.

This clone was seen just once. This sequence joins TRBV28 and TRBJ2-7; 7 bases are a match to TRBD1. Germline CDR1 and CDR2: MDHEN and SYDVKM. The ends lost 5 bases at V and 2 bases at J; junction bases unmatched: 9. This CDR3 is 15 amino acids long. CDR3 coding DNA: TGTGCCAGCAGTGTCGCCGGGACAGCGACCTACGAGCAGTACTTC. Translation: CASSVAGTATYEQYF.

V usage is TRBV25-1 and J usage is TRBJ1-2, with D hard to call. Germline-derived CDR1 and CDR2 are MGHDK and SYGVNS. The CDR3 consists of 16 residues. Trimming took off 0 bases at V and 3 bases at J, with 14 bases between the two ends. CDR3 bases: TGTGCCAGCAGTGAATACAAGTTGGCCACCCACTATGGCTACACCTTC. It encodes CASSEYKLATHYGYTF.

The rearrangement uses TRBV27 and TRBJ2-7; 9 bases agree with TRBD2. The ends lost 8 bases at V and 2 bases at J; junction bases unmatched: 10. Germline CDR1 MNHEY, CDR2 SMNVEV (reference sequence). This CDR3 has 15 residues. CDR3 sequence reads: CASHRAGGLAYEQYF. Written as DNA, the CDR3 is TGTGCCAGCCATCGGGCGGGAGGGCTTGCCTACGAGCAGTACTTC.

The DNA of the CDR3 is TGTGCCATCAGAGGGACAGGGGGAATTTGGAATGAGCAGTTCTTC. Its translation: CAIRGTGGIWNEQFF. The V gene is TRBV10-3, the J gene TRBJ2-1; 11 nucleotides agree with TRBD1. V lost 6 bases, J lost 7 bases, and 8 bases stayed unmatched. The CDR3 totals 15 residues. The germline V gene encodes CDR1 ENHRY and CDR2 SYGVKD.

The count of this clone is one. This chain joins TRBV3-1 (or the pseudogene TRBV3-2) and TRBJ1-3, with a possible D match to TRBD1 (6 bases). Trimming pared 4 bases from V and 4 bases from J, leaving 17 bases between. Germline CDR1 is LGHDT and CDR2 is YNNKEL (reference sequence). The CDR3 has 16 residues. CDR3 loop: CASSLAGGGRGNTIYF. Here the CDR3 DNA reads TGTGCCAGCAGCCTAGCGGGCGGGGGGCGCGGAAACACCATATATTTT.

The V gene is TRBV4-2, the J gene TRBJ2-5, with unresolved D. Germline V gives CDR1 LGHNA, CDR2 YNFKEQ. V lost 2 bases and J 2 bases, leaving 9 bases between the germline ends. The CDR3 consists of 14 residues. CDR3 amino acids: CASSQTTKQETQYF. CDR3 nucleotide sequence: TGTGCCAGCAGCCAAACAACAAAGCAAGAGACCCAGTACTTC.

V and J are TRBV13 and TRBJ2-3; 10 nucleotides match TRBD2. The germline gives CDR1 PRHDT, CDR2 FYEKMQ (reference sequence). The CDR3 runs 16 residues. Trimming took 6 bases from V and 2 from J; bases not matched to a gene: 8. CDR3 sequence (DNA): TGTGCCAGCAGTGAAAGGACTAGCGGAGTCACAGATACGCAGTATTTT. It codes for CASSERTSGVTDTQYF.

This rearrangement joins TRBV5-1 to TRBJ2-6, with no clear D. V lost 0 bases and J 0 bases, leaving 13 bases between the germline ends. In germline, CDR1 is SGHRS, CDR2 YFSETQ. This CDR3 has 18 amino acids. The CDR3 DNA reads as TGCGCCAGCAGCTTGGTTATGGGCCCTTCCTCTGGGGCCAACGTCCTGACTTTC. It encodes CASSLVMGPSSGANVLTF.

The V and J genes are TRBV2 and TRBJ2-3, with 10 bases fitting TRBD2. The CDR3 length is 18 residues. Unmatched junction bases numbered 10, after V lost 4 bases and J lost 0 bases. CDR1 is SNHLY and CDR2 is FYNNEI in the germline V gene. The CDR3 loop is CASSVTSGISPSTDTQYF. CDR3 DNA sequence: TGTGCCAGCAGTGTAACTAGCGGGATATCTCCTAGCACAGATACGCAGTATTTT.

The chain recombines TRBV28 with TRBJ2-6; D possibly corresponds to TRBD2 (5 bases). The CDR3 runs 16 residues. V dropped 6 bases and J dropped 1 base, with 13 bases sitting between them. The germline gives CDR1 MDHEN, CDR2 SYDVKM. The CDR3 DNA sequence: TGTGCCAGCAGCCAGGCCACTAGTTCTGGGGCCAACGTCCTGACTTTC. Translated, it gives CASSQATSSGANVLTF.

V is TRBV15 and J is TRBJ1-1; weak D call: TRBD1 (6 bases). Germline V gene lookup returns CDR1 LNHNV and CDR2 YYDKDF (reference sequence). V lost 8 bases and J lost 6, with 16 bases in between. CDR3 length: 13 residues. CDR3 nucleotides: TGTGCCACCCGGGACATGGGAAACCCTGAAGCTTTCTTT. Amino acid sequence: CATRDMGNPEAFF.